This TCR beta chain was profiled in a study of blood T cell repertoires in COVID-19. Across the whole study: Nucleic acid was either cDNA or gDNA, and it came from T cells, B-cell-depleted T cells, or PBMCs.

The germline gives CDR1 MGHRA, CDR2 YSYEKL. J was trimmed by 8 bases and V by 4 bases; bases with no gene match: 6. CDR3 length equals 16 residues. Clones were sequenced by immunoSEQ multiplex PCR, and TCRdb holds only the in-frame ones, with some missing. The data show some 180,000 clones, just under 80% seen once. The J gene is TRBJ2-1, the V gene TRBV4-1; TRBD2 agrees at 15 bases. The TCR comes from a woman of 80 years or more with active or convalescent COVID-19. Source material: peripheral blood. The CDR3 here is CASSLRTSGGGDEQFF. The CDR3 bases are TGCGCCAGCAGCCTCCGGACTAGCGGGGGGGGTGATGAGCAGTTCTTC.